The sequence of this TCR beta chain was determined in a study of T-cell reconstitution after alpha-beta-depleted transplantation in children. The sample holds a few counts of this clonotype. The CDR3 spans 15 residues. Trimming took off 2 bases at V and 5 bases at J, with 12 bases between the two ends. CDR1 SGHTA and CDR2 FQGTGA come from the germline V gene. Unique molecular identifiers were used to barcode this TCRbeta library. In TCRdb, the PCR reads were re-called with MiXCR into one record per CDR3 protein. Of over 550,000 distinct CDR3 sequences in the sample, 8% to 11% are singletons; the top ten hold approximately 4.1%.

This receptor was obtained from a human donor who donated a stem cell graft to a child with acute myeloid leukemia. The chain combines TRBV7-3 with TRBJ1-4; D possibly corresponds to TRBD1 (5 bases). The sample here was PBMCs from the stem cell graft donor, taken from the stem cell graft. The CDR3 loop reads CASSLYGQGNEKLFF. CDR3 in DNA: TGTGCCAGCAGCTTATACGGGCAGGGAAATGAAAAACTGTTTTTT.